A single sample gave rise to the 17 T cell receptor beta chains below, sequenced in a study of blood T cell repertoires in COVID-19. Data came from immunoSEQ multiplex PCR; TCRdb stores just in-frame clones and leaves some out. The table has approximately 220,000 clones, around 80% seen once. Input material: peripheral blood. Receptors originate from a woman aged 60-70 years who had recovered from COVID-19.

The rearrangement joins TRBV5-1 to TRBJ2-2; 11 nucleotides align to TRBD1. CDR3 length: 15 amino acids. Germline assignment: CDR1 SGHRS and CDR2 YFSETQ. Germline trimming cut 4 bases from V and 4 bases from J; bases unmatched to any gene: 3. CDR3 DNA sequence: TGCGCCAGCAGCGAAGGACAGGGGGCCACCGGGGAGCTGTTTTTT. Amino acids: CASSEGQGATGELFF.

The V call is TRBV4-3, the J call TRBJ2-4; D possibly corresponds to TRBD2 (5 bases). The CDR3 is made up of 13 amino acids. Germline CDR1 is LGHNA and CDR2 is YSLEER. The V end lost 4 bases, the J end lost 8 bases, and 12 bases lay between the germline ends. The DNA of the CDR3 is TGCGCCAGCAGCCGCGTTTCCGGGGACATTCAGTACTTC. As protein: CASSRVSGDIQYF.

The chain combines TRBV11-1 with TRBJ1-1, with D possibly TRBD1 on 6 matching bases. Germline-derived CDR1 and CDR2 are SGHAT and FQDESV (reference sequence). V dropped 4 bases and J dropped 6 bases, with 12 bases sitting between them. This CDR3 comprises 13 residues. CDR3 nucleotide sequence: TGTGCCAGCAGCTCCAGGGGTTCGGCTGAAGCTTTCTTT. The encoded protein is CASSSRGSAEAFF.

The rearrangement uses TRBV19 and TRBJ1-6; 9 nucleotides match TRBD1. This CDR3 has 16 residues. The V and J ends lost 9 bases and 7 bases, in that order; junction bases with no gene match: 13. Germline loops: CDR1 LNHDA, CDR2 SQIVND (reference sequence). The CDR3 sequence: CASRGTGPVYNSPLHF. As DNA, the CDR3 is TGTGCCAGCAGAGGGACAGGGCCTGTGTACAATTCACCCCTCCACTTT.

The CDR3 loop reads CASSYSKQGGAAGYTF. The CDR3 bases are TGTGCCAGCAGTTACTCTAAACAGGGGGGTGCCGCTGGCTACACCTTC. The chain couples TRBV6-6 to TRBJ1-2; 8 bases are shared with TRBD1. Per the germline V gene, CDR1 is MNHNY and CDR2 is SVGAGI (reference sequence). After removal of 0 bases from V and 7 bases from J, the junction contained 10 bases not matched to a gene. The CDR3 loop spans 16 amino acids.

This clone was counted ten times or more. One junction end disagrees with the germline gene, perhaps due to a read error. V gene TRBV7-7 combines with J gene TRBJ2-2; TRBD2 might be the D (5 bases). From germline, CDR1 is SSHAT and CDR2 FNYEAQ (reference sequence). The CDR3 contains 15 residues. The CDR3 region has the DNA TGTGCTAGCAGCCTGGGTCGGGGAAACACCGGGGAGCTGTTTTTT. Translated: CASSLGRGNTGELFF.

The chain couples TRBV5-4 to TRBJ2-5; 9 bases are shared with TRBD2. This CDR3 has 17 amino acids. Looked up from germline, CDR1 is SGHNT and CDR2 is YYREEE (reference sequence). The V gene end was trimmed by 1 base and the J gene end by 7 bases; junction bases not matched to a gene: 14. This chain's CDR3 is CASSLNSGGLRGGTQYF. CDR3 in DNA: TGTGCCAGCAGCTTGAATAGCGGGGGCCTAAGAGGGGGGACCCAGTACTTC.

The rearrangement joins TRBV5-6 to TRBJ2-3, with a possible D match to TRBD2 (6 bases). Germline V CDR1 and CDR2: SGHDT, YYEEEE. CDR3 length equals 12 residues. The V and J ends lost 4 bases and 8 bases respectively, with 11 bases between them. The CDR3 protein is CASSATSPTQYF. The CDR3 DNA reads TGTGCCAGCAGCGCTACTAGCCCTACGCAGTATTTT.

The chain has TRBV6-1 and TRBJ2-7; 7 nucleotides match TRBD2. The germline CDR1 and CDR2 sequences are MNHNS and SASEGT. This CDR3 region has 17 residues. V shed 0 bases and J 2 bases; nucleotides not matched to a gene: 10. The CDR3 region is CASSEAKRGAGAYEQYF. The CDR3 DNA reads TGTGCCAGCAGTGAAGCGAAGAGAGGGGCGGGGGCCTACGAGCAGTACTTC.

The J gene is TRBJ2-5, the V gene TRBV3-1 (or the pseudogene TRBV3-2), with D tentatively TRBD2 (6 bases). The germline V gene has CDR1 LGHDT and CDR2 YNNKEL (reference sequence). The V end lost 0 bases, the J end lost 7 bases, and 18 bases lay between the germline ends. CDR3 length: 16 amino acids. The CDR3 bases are TGTGCCAGCAGCCAAGACGGGACTCTCCCCTTGGGGACCCAGTACTTC. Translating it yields CASSQDGTLPLGTQYF.

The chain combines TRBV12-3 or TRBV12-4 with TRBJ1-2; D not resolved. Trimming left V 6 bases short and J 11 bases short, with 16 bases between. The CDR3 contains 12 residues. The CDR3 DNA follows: TGTGCCAGCAGCCAGGAGGCTCAAGGGTACACCTTC. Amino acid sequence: CASSQEAQGYTF.

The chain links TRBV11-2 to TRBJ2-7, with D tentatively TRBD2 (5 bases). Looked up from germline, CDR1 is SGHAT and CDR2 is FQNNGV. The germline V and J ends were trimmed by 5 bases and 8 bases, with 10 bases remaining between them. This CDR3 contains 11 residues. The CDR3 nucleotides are TGTGCCAGCAGCCCCGGGGAGCAGCAGTACTTC. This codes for CASSPGEQQYF. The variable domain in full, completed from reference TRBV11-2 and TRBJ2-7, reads EAGVAQSPRYKIIEKRQSVAFWCNPISGHATLYWYQQILGQGPKLLIQFQNNGVVDDSQLPKDRFSAERLKGVDSTLKIQPAKLEDSAVYLCASSPGEQQYFGPGTRLTVT.

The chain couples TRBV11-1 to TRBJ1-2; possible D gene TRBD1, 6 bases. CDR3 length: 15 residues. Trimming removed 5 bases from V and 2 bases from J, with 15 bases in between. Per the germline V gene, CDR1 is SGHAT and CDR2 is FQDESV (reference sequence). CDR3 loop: CASSTGTLKNYGYTF. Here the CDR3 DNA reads TGTGCCAGCAGCACCGGGACATTAAAGAACTATGGCTACACCTTC.

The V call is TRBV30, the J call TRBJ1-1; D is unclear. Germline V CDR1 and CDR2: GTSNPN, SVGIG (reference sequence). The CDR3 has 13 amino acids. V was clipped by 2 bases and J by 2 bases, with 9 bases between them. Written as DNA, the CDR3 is TGTGCCTGGAGTTTACCGGGAAACACTGAAGCTTTCTTT. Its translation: CAWSLPGNTEAFF.

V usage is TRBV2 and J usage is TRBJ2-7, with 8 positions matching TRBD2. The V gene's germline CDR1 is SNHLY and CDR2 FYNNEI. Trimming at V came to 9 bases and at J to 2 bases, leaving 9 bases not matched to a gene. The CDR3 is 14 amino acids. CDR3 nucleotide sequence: TGTGCCAGTCGGGGGGGCCGAGTTGCCTACGAGCAGTACTTC. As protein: CASRGGRVAYEQYF.

The DNA of the CDR3 is TGCGCCAGCAGCCAGACAGGGGACTATGGCTACACCTTC. Protein sequence: CASSQTGDYGYTF. The genes are TRBV4-1 and TRBJ1-2; 8 bases agree with TRBD1. Germline CDR1 MGHRA, CDR2 YSYEKL. With 3 bases clipped from V and 3 bases from J, the junction kept 0 bases outside the gene matches. The CDR3 has 13 amino acids.

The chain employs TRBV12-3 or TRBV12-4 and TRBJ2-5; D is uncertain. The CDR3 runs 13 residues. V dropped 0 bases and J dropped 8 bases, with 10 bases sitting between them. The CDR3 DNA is TGTGCCAGCAGTTTAGCCCGGGTCGGAACCCAGTACTTC. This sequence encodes CASSLARVGTQYF.